This TCR beta chain came from a study of CD8+CD57+ T cells in acquired aplastic anemia. CDR3 and TCR beta VDJ profiling relied on genomic DNA as the template. TCRdb re-called the reads through MiXCR, storing one row per CDR3 protein. The sample comprises 300,000 or so distinct CDR3 sequences, around 60% of which are singletons, and roughly 8% rests with the top ten. This CDR3 region has 15 residues. Germline V gene data show CDR1 as LNHDA and CDR2 as SQIVND (reference sequence). V lost 5 bases and J lost 7; bases outside the gene matches: 9. This TCR was recovered from a human donor with severe aplastic anemia or a healthy control (not recorded which). Specimen: sorted CD4+, CD8+, or CD8+CD57+ T cells (not recorded which) from PBMCs. This chain links TRBV19 with TRBJ2-7; 12 bases line up with TRBD2. The CDR3 spells CASSVLAGGPGEQYF. The CDR3, as DNA: TGTGCCAGTAGTGTTCTAGCGGGAGGGCCCGGGGAGCAGTACTTC.